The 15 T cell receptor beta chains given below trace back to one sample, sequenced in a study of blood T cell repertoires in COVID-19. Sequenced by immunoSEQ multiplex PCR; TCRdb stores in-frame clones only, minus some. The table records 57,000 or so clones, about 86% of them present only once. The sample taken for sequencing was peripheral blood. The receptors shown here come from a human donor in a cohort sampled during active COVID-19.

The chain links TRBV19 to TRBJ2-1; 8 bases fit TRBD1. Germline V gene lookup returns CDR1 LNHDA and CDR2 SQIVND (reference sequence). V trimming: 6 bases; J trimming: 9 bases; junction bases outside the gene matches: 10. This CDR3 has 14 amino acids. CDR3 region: CASSGQGVRGEQFF. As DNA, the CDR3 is TGTGCCAGTAGCGGACAGGGAGTAAGGGGTGAGCAGTTCTTC.

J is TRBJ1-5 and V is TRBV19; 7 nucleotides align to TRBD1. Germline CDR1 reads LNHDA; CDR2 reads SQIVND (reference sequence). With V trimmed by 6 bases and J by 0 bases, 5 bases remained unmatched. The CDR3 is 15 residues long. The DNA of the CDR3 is TGTGCCAGTAGCCGGACAGGAGCTAGCAATCAGCCCCAGCATTTT. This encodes CASSRTGASNQPQHF.

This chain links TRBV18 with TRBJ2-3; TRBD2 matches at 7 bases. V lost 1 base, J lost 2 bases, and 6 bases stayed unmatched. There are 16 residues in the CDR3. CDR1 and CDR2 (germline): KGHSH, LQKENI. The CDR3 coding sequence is TGTGCCAGCTCACCACTAAGCGGGGAAGACACAGATACGCAGTATTTT. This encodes CASSPLSGEDTDTQYF.

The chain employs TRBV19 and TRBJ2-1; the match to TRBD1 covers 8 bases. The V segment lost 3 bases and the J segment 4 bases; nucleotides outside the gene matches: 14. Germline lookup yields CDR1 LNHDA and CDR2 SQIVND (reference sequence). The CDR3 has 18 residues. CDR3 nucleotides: TGTGCCAGTAGTATCCTAGAACCGGGACAGGTTTTTTACAATGAGCAGTTCTTC. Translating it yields CASSILEPGQVFYNEQFF.

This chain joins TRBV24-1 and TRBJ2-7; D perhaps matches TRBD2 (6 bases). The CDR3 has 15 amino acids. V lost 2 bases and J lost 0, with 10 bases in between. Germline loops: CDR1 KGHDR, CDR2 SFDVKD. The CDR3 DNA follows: TGTGCCACCAGTGATTCGGGACTTAGCTCCTACGAGCAGTACTTC. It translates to CATSDSGLSSYEQYF.

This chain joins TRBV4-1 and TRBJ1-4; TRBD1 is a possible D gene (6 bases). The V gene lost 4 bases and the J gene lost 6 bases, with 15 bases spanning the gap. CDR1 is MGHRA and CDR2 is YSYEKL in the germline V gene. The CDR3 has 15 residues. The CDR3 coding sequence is TGCGCCAGCAGCCGAGGGGGACTAAGGGATGAAAAACTGTTTTTT. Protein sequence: CASSRGGLRDEKLFF.

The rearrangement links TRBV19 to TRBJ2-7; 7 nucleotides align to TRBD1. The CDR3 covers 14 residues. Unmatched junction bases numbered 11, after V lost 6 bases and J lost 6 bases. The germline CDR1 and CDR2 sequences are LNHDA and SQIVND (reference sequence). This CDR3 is CASRSDRANGEQYF. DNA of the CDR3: TGTGCCAGTAGATCTGACAGGGCAAACGGCGAGCAGTACTTC.

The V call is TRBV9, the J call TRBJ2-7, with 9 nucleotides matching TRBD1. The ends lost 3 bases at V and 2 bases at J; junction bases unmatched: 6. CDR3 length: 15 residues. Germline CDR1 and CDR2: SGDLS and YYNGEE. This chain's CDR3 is CASSGRTGDPYEQYF. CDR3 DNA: TGTGCCAGCAGCGGACGGACAGGGGACCCCTACGAGCAGTACTTC. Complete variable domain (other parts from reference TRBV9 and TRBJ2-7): DSGVTQTPKHLITATGQRVTLRCSPRSGDLSVYWYQQSLDQGLQFLIQYYNGEERAKGNILERFSAQQFPDLHSELNLSSLELGDSALYFCASSGRTGDPYEQYFGPGTRLTVT.

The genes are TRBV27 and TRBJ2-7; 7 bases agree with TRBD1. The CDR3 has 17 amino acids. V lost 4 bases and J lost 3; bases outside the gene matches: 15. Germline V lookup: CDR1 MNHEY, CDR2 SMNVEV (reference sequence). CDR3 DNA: TGTGCCAGCAGTTCCCGACAGGGTAGAGTCGACTACTACGAGCAGTACTTC. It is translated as CASSSRQGRVDYYEQYF.

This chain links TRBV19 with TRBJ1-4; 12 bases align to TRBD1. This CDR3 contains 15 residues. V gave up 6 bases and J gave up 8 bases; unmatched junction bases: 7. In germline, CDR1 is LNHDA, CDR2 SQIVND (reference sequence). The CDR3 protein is CASSRGQGAYEKLFF. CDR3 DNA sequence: TGTGCCAGTAGCCGGGGACAGGGGGCTTACGAAAAACTGTTTTTT.

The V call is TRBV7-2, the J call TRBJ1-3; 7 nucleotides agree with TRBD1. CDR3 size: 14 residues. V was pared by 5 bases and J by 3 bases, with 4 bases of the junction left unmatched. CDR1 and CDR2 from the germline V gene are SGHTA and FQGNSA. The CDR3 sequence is CASSTRQGGNTIYF. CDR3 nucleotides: TGTGCCAGCAGCACCCGACAGGGTGGAAACACCATATATTTT.

CDR3 protein: CASSPSGGPREQYF. The DNA of the CDR3 is TGTGCCAGCAGCCCTAGCGGGGGGCCCCGCGAGCAGTACTTC. The rearrangement links TRBV11-2 to TRBJ2-7; 11 nucleotides align to TRBD2. Unmatched junction bases numbered 6, after V lost 5 bases and J lost 6 bases. In germline, CDR1 is SGHAT, CDR2 FQNNGV. The CDR3 runs 14 residues.

The CDR3 bases are TGTGCCAGCAGCCAAGACAGCGGGGCTATCTACGAGCAGTACTTC. Protein sequence: CASSQDSGAIYEQYF. This chain connects TRBV3-1 (or the pseudogene TRBV3-2) to TRBJ2-7; 7 bases map to TRBD2. Germline CDR1 is LGHDT and CDR2 is YNNKEL (reference sequence). V lost 0 bases to trimming and J lost 3 bases; unmatched junction nucleotides: 5. This CDR3 comprises 15 residues.

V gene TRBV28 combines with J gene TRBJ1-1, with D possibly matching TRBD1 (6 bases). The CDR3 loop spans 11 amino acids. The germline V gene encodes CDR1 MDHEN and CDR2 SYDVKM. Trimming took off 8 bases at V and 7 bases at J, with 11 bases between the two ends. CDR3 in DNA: TGTGCCAGCTCTGACAGGCGTGAAGCTTTCTTT. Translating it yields CASSDRREAFF.

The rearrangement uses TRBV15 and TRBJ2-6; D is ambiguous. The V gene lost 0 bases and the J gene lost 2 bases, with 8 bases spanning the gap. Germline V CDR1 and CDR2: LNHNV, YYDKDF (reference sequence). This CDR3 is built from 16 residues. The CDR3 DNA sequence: TGTGCCACCAGCAGAGATTCTAGGACTGGGGCCAACGTCCTGACTTTC. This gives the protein CATSRDSRTGANVLTF.